This TCR beta chain was sequenced during a study of T cells in Graves' hyperthyroidism and ophthalmopathy (dated by TCRdb to the late 2010s). Regarding the study in general: Peripheral blood was collected at initial diagnosis, before any treatment. Once sampling was done, hyperthyroidism patients were given methimazole at a starting dose of 30 mg daily, whereas ophthalmopathy patients were given high-dose intravenous methylprednisolone. The roughly 90 discovery patients were divided at random into training and test sets in a 7:3 ratio. Thyroid tissue and blood T-cell repertoires from more than 5 Graves' hyperthyroidism patients were also compared in the study. To identify distinguishing TCR V-J signatures, a discovery cohort of about a hundred patients was used, comprising 40 to 45 with Graves' ophthalmopathy and some 60 with stable Graves' hyperthyroidism. Prospective prediction of ophthalmopathy was tested in an independent validation cohort consisting of 18 hyperthyroidism patients and some 15 patients who later progressed to ophthalmopathy. According to the paper, TCR Vbeta CDR3 sequencing was carried out on roughly 130 peripheral blood samples, which came from around 43 ophthalmopathy, approximately 72 hyperthyroidism and about 17 progressor patients.

Hyperthyroidism patients were newly diagnosed, with disease duration under 2 months, and aged 18 to 65 years. Any patient with an uncontrolled infection, another autoimmune disease, pregnancy or lactation was excluded. Clinical symptoms, serum thyroxine and TRAb, thyroid ultrasound, and orbital computed tomography formed the basis for the diagnoses. Blood from progressor patients was drawn when they were first diagnosed with hyperthyroidism, before any ophthalmopathy symptoms appeared. Ficoll-Paque density gradient centrifugation was used to isolate PBMCs from around 10 ml of fresh peripheral blood. Patients classed as progressors first received a Graves' hyperthyroidism diagnosis and then went on to develop ophthalmopathy during follow-up. Total RNA was extracted using Trizol reagent, and RNA quality was assessed on an Agilent 2100 Bioanalyzer. General findings and caveats noted by the study authors: In cross-validation, a model built on a 13 V-J signature told ophthalmopathy apart from stable hyperthyroidism with 85% to 90% sensitivity and about 81% specificity, and in testing the same model reached 80%/75%. In validation, the model predicted progression to ophthalmopathy with 55% to 71% sensitivity and around 72% specificity, a median of roughly seven months before onset. Most expanded thyroid clonotypes (frequency above 0.001) were also detected in blood, suggesting blood repertoires may reflect thyroid immune responses. Sample size was not statistically predetermined, and blinding of investigators to group allocation was not performed.

In this sample, this clonotype turned up many times. Its antigen is still unknown. Nothing much larger sits one base from this clone, and base qualities are not available. Amplification of TCR beta CDR3 regions was carried out from RNA transcripts. A first-round RT-PCR of the TCR CDR3 used the HTBI primer set with the Qiagen OneStep RT-PCR kit. A second multiplex PCR round built the libraries, followed by size selection and purification. The libraries were sequenced on an Illumina HiSeq2000 using paired-end 100 bp reads. Under the source paper's analysis protocol: SOAPnuke was used to process the raw data, removing reads that contained adapters or uncalled bases, had a mean Phred below 15, or lacked an exact match to the constant primer or identifier. COPE v1.2.5 was used to merge the high-quality paired reads, and each unique nucleotide sequence was defined as a clonotype. Clonotypes were aligned to IMGT TRBV, TRBD and TRBJ reference segments using MiTCR v1.1. The analysis was restricted to V-J combinations with a frequency above 0.0001, which together covered 98% to 99.2% of the repertoires. A TCS score was defined as the ratio of F50 (clonal expansion) to E x V (chaos), with BLOSUM62-based TCRdist applied between CDR3 peptides within each V-J. Welch's t-statistics and random forest reduced 514 V-J features to 13, which were used in a naive Bayes classifier (R e1071). Starting from the raw public reads, TCRdb applied fastp trimming at Q25, assembled clones with MiXCR and retained in-frame beta chains. When rows share a CDR3 protein, they turn into one entry using the most common DNA and genes. Clone size and V and J calls follow TCRdb, not the original study. The sample contains approximately 400,000 distinct CDR3 sequences, around 14% of them found a single time. The top ten constitute about 30% of the sample.

Sequencing was carried out using blood. This clonotype originated in a woman younger than 35 with Graves' hyperthyroidism that later progressed to Graves' ophthalmopathy.

Here is the DNA: TGTGCCAGCAGTTTTTTGGGGGGCGGAGGATTTCAGCCCCAGCATTTT. It is translated as CASSFLGGGGFQPQHF. Recombination linked TRBV28 to TRBJ1-5; the D region possibly corresponds to TRBD1 (6 bases align). Including cysteine and phenylalanine, the CDR3 has 16 amino acids. The retained sequence is limited to the CDR3, 48 bases, with the frame set at the first base. CDR1 and CDR2, per the germline V gene, are MDHEN and SYDVKM. Cut back by 3 bases and 6 bases, the V and J ends lie 18 bases apart.